The present T cell receptor (beta chain) was sequenced within a study of spatial heterogeneity in lung cancer. Study-level information: TCR transcript counts in tumor regions correlated strongly with a T cell module score from matched bulk RNA-seq.

Time point reported: sample taken at primary tumor resection. Untreated early-stage non-small cell lung cancer patients, 70 to 85 in total, were the donors. The study sequenced unsorted whole RNA from tumor, nontumor lung or frozen PBMC. TCRdb reprocessed the 5' RACE reads with MiXCR, giving one entry per CDR3 protein. Of roughly 23,000 distinct CDR3 sequences in the sample, about 4.4% were seen once. This clonotype was seen ten or more times. Its cognate antigen is unknown. Per germline, CDR1 SGHTA and CDR2 FQGNSA. The ends were cut back, 5 bases at V and 4 bases at J, with 17 bases in the middle. The CDR3 totals 15 residues. Overall study results and limits: Tumors with more nonsynonymous mutations had more expanded intratumoral alpha and beta TCRs.

The genes are TRBV7-2 and TRBJ1-2, with D tentatively TRBD1 (5 bases). The TCR comes from a male donor with early-stage non-small cell lung cancer. The sequences come from lung tumor tissue, collected at surgery. This CDR3 reads CASSPTGGQGYGYTF. The CDR3 DNA reads as TGTGCCAGCAGCCCCACCGGCGGGCAGGGCTATGGCTACACCTTC.